Included here is one TCR beta chain sequence, with context. This sample is drawn from a study of blood T cell repertoires in COVID-19. Study-level information: Some COVID-19 samples were acute and others convalescent; all came from the United States, Italy and Spain. T cells, B-cell-depleted T cells, or PBMCs supplied cDNA or gDNA.

In the source study's methods: Estimated nucleated cell counts came from reference gene primer amplification. Libraries were prepared by immunoSEQ multiplex PCR; TCRdb keeps only in-frame clonotypes and omits some of them. That table gives V, J and clone size, and the DNA gave D and trimming. Altogether roughly 85,000 clones are present, about nine tenths being singletons, with the ten largest covering 27%. V was pared by 3 bases and J by 6 bases, with 9 bases of the junction left unmatched. This CDR3 is 16 amino acids long. Germline lookup yields CDR1 MNHEY and CDR2 SVGEGT. Input material: peripheral blood. The rearrangement links TRBV6-2 or TRBV6-3 to TRBJ2-1; 9 bases align to TRBD2. This TCR was sampled from a man between 50 and 59 years old with active or convalescent COVID-19. The CDR3 spells CASSYVAGGPLNEQFF. The CDR3 DNA reads TGTGCCAGCAGTTATGTGGCGGGGGGGCCTCTCAATGAGCAGTTCTTC.